The next 11 T cell receptor beta chains were all read from a single sample in a study of cytomegalovirus exposure and HLA in healthy donors. With 60 Vbeta and 13 Jbeta primers, the PCR was carried out. Profiling relied on immunoSEQ multiplex PCR, and the TCRdb table lists in-frame clones only, not all of them. The table includes some 100,000 clones, under 85% detected once. The sample taken for sequencing was PBMCs. The receptors here all came from a woman in her forties or fifties in good health and CMV-seropositive.

This chain uses TRBV9 with TRBJ2-1; D is perhaps TRBD1 (6 bases). CDR1 and CDR2 from the germline V gene are SGDLS and YYNGEE. The CDR3 contains 13 residues. V was pared by 0 bases and J by 10 bases, with 11 bases between. The CDR3 DNA reads as TGTGCCAGCAGCGTAGGACAGGTCGGGGAGCAGTTCTTC. It codes for CASSVGQVGEQFF. The whole variable domain, filled in from reference TRBV9 and TRBJ2-1, reads DSGVTQTPKHLITATGQRVTLRCSPRSGDLSVYWYQQSLDQGLQFLIQYYNGEERAKGNILERFSAQQFPDLHSELNLSSLELGDSALYFCASSVGQVGEQFFGPGTRLTVL.

The J gene is TRBJ2-1, the V gene TRBV5-8; TRBD2 agrees at 7 bases. The germline V gene encodes CDR1 SGHTS and CDR2 YDEGEE. This CDR3 has 12 residues. The V gene end was trimmed by 0 bases and the J gene end by 11 bases; junction bases not matched to a gene: 2. CDR3 sequence: CASSLGGGQQFF. DNA for the CDR3: TGTGCCAGCAGCTTGGGGGGGGGTCAGCAGTTCTTC.

The rearrangement uses TRBV27 and TRBJ2-6; D is perhaps TRBD2 (5 bases). From germline, CDR1 is MNHEY and CDR2 SMNVEV (reference sequence). CDR3 size: 15 residues. Trimming removed 6 bases from V and 0 bases from J, with 9 bases in between. The CDR3 spells CASSGLSSGANVLTF. CDR3 nucleotides: TGTGCCAGCAGCGGACTGAGCTCTGGGGCCAACGTCCTGACTTTC.

This rearrangement joins TRBV29-1 to TRBJ1-1, with TRBD1 matching 10 bases. The trim removed 1 base at V and 4 bases at J, leaving 0 bases unmatched. CDR1 and CDR2 (germline): SQVTM, ANQGSEA. The length of the CDR3 is 13 residues. The CDR3 DNA follows: TGCAGCGTTGAAGGGACAGGGGGCACTGAAGCTTTCTTT. Amino acids: CSVEGTGGTEAFF.

V and J are TRBV15 and TRBJ2-3, with 7 nucleotides matching TRBD2. The CDR3 runs 15 residues. Germline CDR1 reads LNHNV; CDR2 reads YYDKDF (reference sequence). V lost 1 base and J lost 5; bases outside the gene matches: 6. The CDR3 nucleotides are TGTGCCACCAGCAGAGGCGCGGGAGTAGGAGATACGCAGTATTTT. Protein product: CATSRGAGVGDTQYF.

The rearrangement uses TRBV5-1 and TRBJ2-5, with 7 bases matching TRBD2. The ends lost 4 bases at V and 4 bases at J; junction bases unmatched: 4. The CDR3 extends over 13 amino acids. CDR1 is SGHRS, CDR2 YFSETQ, per germline. CDR3 loop: CASSGGSGETQYF. As DNA, the CDR3 is TGCGCCAGCAGCGGCGGGAGTGGAGAGACCCAGTACTTC. The full variable domain, completed using reference TRBV5-1 and TRBJ2-5, is KAGVTQTPRYLIKTRGQQVTLSCSPISGHRSVSWYQQTPGQGLQFLFEYFSETQRNKGNFPGRFSGRQFSNSRSEMNVSTLELGDSALYLCASSGGSGETQYFGPGTRLLVL.

The V gene is TRBV10-3, the J gene TRBJ2-5; possible D gene TRBD1, 6 bases. This CDR3 is built from 12 residues. CDR1 ENHRY and CDR2 SYGVKD come from the germline V gene. V lost 10 bases and J lost 5, with 14 bases in between. CDR3 in amino acids: CANGPQGETQYF. The CDR3 nucleotides are TGTGCCAACGGGCCCCAGGGGGAGACCCAGTACTTC.

In DNA, the CDR3 is TGTGCCAGCTCATTTGACAGGGGGAACACCGGGGAGCTGTTTTTT. It yields the protein CASSFDRGNTGELFF. The chain employs TRBV18 and TRBJ2-2, with 8 positions matching TRBD1. Germline V gene sequence: CDR1 KGHSH, CDR2 LQKENI. CDR3 length: 15 amino acids. The trim removed 5 bases at V and 1 base at J, leaving 3 bases unmatched. The full variable domain, with the rest looked up from reference TRBV18 and TRBJ2-2, is NAGVMQNPRHLVRRRGQEARLRCSPMKGHSHVYWYRQLPEEGLKFMVYLQKENIIDESGMPKERFSAEFPKEGPSILRIQQVVRGDSAAYFCASSFDRGNTGELFFGEGSRLTVL.

A word on this clone: Relative to the germline gene, one junction end is altered; a read error may explain this. The CDR3 here is CSSSPQAFNEKLFF. The CDR3, as DNA: TGTTCCAGCAGCCCACAGGCATTTAATGAAAAACTGTTTTTT. The chain recombines TRBV7-9 with TRBJ1-4, with D perhaps matching TRBD1 (5 bases). Germline lookup yields CDR1 SEHNR and CDR2 FQNEAQ (reference sequence). The CDR3 runs 14 residues.

The CDR3 is CASSQQFGQGANTIYF. The CDR3 nucleotides read TGCGCCAGCAGCCAACAATTCGGACAGGGTGCAAACACCATATATTTT. The chain recombines TRBV4-3 with TRBJ1-3, with TRBD1 matching over 8 bases. The germline V gene encodes CDR1 LGHNA and CDR2 YSLEER. The CDR3 is 16 residues long. Germline trimming cut 2 bases from V and 6 bases from J; bases unmatched to any gene: 9.

As concerns this clone: Other nucleotide sequences from this sample produce the same CDR3. J is TRBJ1-2 and V is TRBV6-5, with a possible D match to TRBD1 (6 bases). CDR1 is MNHEY and CDR2 is SVGAGI in the germline V gene. Trimming removed 0 bases from V and 5 bases from J, with 7 bases in between. The CDR3 has 13 amino acids. This CDR3 reads CASSYSDSYGYTF. DNA for the CDR3: TGTGCCAGCAGTTACTCGGACAGTTATGGCTACACCTTC.